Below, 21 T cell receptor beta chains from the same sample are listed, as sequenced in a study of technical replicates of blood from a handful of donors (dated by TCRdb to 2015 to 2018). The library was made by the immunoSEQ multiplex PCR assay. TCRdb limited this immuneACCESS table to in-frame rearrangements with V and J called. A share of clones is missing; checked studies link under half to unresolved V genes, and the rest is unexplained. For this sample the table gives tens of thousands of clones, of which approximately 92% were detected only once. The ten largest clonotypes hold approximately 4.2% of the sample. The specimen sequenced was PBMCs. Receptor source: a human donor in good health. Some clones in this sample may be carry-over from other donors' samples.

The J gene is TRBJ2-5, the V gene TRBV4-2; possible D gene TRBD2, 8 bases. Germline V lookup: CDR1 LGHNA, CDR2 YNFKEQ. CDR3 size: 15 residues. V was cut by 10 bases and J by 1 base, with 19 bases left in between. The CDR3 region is CATSREGAAQETQYF. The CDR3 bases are TGTGCCACCTCTCGGGAGGGGGCGGCCCAAGAGACCCAGTACTTC.

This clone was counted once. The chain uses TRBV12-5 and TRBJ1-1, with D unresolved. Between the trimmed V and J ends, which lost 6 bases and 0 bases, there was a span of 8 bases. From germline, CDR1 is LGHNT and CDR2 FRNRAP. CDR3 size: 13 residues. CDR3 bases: TGTGCTAGTGGGAGGTCGGTGAACACTGAAGCTTTCTTT. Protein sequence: CASGRSVNTEAFF.

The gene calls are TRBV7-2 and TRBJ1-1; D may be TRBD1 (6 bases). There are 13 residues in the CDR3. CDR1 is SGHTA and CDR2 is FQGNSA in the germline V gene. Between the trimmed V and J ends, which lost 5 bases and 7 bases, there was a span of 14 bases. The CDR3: CASSIAGGDEAFF. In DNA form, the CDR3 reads TGTGCCAGCAGCATCGCTGGGGGCGATGAAGCTTTCTTT. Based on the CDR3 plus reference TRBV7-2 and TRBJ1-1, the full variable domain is GAGVSQSPSNKVTEKGKDVELRCDPISGHTALYWYRQSLGQGLEFLIYFQGNSAPDKSGLPSDRFSAERTGGSVSTLTIQRTQQEDSAVYLCASSIAGGDEAFFGQGTRLTVV.

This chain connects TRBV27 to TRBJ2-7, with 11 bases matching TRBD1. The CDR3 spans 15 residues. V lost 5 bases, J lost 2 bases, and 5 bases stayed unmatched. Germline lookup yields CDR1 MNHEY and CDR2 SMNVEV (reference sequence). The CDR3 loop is CASSPRDRGTYEQYF. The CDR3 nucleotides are TGTGCCAGCAGTCCCCGGGACAGGGGGACCTACGAGCAGTACTTC.

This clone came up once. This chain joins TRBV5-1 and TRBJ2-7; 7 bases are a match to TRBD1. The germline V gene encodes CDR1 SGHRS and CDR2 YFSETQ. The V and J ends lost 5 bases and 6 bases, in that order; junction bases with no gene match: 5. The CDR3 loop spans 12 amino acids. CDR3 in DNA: TGCGCCAGCAGAGGGACAGCTGGCGAGCAGTACTTC. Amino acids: CASRGTAGEQYF.

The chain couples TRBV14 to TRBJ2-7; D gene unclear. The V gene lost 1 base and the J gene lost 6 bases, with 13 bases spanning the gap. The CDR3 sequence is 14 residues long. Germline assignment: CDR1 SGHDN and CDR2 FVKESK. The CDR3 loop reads CASSQAFVRSEQYF. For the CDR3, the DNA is TGTGCCAGCAGCCAAGCGTTTGTGCGTTCCGAGCAGTACTTC.

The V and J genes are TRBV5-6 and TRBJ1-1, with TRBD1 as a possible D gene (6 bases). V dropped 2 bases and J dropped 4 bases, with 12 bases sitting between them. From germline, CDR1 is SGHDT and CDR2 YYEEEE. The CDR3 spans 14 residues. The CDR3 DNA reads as TGTGCCAGCAGCTTCTCAGGGGTTGTCACTGAAGCTTTCTTT. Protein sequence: CASSFSGVVTEAFF.

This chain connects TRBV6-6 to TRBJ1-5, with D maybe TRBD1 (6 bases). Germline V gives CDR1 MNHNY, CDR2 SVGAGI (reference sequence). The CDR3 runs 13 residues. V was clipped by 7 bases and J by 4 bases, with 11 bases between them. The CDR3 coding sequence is TGTGCCAGCACCCAGGGGCCAAATCAGCCCCAGCATTTT. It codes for CASTQGPNQPQHF.

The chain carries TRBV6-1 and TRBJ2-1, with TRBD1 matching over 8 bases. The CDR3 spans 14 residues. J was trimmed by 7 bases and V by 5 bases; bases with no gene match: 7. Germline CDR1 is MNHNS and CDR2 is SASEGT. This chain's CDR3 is CASSSRTGQNEQFF. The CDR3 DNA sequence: TGTGCCAGCAGTTCCCGGACAGGGCAGAATGAGCAGTTCTTC.

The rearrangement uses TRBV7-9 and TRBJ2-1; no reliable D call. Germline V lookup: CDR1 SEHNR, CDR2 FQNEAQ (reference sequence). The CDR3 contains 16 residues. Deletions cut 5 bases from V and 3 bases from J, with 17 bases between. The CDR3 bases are TGTGCCAGCAGCCCCCTTATCTCGAGCGTCTACAATGAGCAGTTCTTC. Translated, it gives CASSPLISSVYNEQFF.

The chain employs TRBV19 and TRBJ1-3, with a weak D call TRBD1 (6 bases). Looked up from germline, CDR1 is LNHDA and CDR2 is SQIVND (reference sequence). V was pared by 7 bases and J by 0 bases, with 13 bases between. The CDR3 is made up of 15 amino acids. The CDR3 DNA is TGTGCCAGTACCCTGGGGGCAAACTCTGGAAACACCATATATTTT. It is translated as CASTLGANSGNTIYF.

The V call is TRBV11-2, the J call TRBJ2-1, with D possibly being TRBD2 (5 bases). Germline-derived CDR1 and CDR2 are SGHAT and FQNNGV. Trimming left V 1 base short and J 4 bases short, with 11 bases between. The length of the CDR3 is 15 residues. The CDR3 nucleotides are TGTGCCAGCAGCTTAGTAGGAGGAATTTACAATGAGCAGTTCTTC. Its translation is CASSLVGGIYNEQFF.

Here the CDR3 reads CASSGNGGFIRYEQYF. Here the CDR3 DNA reads TGTGCCAGCAGTGGAAACGGGGGATTTATCCGCTACGAGCAGTACTTC. The chain couples TRBV6-1 to TRBJ2-7, with TRBD2 as a possible D gene (6 bases). This CDR3 contains 16 residues. Per the germline V gene, CDR1 is MNHNS and CDR2 is SASEGT. Trimming removed 4 bases at V and 3 bases at J, with 19 bases between.

The CDR3 here is CASRQGMGTEAFF. CDR3 bases: TGTGCCAGCAGGCAGGGGATGGGAACTGAAGCTTTCTTT. This sequence joins TRBV6-6 and TRBJ1-1; possible D gene TRBD1, 6 bases. The CDR3 has 13 residues. The V gene lost 6 bases and the J gene lost 5 bases, with 13 bases spanning the gap. CDR1 is MNHNY and CDR2 is SVGAGI in the germline V gene (reference sequence).

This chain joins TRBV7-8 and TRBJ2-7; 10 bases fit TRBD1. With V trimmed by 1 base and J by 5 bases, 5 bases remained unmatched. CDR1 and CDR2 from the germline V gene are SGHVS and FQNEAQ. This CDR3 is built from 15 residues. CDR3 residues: CASSLVLGTGDEQYF. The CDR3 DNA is TGTGCCAGCAGCTTAGTGCTGGGGACAGGGGACGAGCAGTACTTC.

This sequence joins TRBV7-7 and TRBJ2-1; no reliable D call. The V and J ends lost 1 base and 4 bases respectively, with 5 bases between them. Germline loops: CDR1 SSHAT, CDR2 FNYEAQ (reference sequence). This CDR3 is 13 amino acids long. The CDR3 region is CASSLERYNEQFF. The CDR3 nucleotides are TGTGCCAGCAGCTTAGAACGGTACAATGAGCAGTTCTTC.

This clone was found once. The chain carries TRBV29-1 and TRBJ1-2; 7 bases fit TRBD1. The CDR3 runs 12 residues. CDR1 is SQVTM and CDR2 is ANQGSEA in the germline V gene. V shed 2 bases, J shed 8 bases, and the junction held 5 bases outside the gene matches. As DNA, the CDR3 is TGCAGCGTTGAACAGGGGGGTGTAGGCTACACCTTC. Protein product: CSVEQGGVGYTF.

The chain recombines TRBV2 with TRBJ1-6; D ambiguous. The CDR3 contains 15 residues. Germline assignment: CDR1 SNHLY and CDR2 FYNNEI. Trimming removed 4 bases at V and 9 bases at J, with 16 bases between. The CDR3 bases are TGTGCCAGCAGTGTAGGAGGGCCGAAAAGTTCACCCCTCCACTTT. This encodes CASSVGGPKSSPLHF.

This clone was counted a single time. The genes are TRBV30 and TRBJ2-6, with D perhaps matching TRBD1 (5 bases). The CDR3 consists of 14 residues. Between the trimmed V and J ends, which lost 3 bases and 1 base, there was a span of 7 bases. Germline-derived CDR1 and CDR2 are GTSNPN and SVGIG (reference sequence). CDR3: CAWSRDSGANVLTF. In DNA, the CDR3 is TGTGCCTGGAGCAGGGATTCTGGGGCCAACGTCCTGACTTTC.

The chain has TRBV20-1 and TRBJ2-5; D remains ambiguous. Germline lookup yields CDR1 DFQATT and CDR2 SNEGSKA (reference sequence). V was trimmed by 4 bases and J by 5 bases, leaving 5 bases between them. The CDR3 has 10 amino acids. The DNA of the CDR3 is TGCAGTGCTAACCGGGAGACCCAGTACTTC. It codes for CSANRETQYF.

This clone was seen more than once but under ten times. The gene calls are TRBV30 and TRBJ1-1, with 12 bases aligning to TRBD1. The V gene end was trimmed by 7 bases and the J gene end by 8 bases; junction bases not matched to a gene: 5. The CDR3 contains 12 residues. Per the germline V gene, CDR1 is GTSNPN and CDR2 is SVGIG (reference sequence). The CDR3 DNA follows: TGTGCCTTAGGGACAGGGGGCAGAGAAGCTTTCTTT. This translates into CALGTGGREAFF.